This paragraph covers one T cell receptor beta chain sequence. These data are taken from a study of cytomegalovirus exposure and HLA in healthy donors. In the PCR, 60 Vbeta and 13 Jbeta primers were used. Some clones are missing from TCRdb's copy, which holds only in-frame ones; the method was immunoSEQ multiplex PCR. The table lists about 200,000 clones, around 73% of them singletons. CDR1 is SGHRS and CDR2 is YFSETQ in the germline V gene. V shed 2 bases and J 3 bases; nucleotides not matched to a gene: 16. There are 18 residues in the CDR3. This sequence was found in a male donor in good health and CMV-seronegative. The chain recombines TRBV5-1 with TRBJ2-7, with 8 bases matching TRBD1. Sequencing used PBMCs. CDR3 residues: CASSFRPVGGQVNYEQYF. For the CDR3, the DNA is TGCGCCAGCAGCTTTAGGCCTGTGGGGGGACAGGTTAACTACGAGCAGTACTTC.